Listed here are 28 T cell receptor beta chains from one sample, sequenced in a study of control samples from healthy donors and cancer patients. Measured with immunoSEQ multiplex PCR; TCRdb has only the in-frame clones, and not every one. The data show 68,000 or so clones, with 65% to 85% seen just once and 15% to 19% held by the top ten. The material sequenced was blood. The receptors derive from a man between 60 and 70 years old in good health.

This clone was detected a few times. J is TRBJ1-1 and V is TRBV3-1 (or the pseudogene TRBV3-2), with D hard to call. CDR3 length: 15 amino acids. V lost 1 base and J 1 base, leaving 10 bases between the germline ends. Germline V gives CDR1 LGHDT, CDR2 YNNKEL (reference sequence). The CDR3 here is CASSQAQRQNTEAFF. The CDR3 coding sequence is TGTGCCAGCAGCCAAGCCCAAAGACAGAACACTGAAGCTTTCTTT.

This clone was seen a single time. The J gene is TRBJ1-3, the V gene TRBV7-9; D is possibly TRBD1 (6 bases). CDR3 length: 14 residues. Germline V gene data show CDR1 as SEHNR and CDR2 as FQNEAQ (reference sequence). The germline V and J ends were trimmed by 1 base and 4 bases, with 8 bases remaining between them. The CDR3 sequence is CASSLGDRGNTIYF. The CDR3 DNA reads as TGTGCCAGCAGCTTAGGAGACAGGGGAAACACCATATATTTT.

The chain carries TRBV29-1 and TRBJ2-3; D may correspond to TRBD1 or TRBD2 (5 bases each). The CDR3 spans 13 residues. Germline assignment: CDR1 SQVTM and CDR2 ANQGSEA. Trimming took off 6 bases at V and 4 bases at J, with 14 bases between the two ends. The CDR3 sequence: CSVSRGVADTQYF. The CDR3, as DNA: TGCAGCGTGTCGAGGGGAGTGGCAGATACGCAGTATTTT.

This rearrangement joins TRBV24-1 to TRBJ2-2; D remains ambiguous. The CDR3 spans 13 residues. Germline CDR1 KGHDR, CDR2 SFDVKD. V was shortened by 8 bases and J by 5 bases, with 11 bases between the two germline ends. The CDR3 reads CATKVVETGELFF. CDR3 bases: TGTGCCACCAAGGTTGTAGAGACCGGGGAGCTGTTTTTT.

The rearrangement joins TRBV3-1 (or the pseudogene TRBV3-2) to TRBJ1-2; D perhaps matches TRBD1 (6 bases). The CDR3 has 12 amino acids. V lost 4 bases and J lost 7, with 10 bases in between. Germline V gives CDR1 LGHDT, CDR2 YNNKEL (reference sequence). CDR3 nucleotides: TGTGCCAGCAGCCCGACAGGAGGTGGCTACACCTTC. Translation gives CASSPTGGGYTF.

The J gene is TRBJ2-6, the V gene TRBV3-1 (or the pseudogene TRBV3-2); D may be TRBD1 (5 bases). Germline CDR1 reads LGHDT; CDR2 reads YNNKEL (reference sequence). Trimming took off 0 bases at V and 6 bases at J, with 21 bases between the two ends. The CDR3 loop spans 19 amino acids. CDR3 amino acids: CASSQDPLGLSLLANVLTF. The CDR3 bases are TGTGCCAGCAGCCAAGATCCCCTGGGGCTATCCCTGTTGGCCAACGTCCTGACTTTC.

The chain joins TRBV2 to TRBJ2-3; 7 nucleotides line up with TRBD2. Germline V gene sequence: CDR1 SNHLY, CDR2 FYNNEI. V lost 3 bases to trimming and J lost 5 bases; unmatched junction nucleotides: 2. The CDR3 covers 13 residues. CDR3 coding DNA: TGTGCCAGCAGTGAGGGGGGGAAAGATACGCAGTATTTT. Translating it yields CASSEGGKDTQYF.

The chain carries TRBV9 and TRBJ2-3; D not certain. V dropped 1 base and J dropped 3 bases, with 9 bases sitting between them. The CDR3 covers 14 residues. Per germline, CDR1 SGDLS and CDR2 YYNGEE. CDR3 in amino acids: CASSVLIGTDTQYF. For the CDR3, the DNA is TGTGCCAGCAGCGTACTGATAGGGACAGATACGCAGTATTTT.

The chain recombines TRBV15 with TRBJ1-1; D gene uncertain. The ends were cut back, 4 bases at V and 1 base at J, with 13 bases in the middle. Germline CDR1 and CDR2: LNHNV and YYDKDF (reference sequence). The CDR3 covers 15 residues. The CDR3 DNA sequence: TGTGCCACCAGCACCCAGGTAGTGGGGAACACTGAAGCTTTCTTT. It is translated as CATSTQVVGNTEAFF.

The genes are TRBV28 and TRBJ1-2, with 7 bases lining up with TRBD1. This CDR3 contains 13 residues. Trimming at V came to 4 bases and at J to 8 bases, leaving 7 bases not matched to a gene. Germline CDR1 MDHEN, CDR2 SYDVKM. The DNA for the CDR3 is TGTGCCAGCAGTTCAACAGGGGTTGCCGGCTACACCTTC. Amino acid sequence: CASSSTGVAGYTF.

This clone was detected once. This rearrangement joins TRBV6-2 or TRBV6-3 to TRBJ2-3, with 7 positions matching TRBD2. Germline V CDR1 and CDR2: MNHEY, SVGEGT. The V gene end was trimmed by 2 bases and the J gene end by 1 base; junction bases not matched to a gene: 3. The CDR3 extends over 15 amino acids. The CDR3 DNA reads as TGTGCCAGCAGTTACGCGCTAGCGGGCACAGATACGCAGTATTTT. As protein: CASSYALAGTDTQYF.

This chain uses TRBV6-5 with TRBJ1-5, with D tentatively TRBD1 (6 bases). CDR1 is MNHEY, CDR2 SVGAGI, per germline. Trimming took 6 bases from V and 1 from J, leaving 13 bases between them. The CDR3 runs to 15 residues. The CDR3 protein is CASRKTGNSNQPQHF. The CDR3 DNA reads TGTGCCAGCAGGAAGACAGGTAACAGCAATCAGCCCCAGCATTTT.

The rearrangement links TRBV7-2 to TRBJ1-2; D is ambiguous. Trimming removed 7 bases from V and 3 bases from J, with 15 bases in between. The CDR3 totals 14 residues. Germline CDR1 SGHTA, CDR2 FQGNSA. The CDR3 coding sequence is TGTGCCAGCACCTCCTTAAGTCCTTACTATGGCTACACCTTC. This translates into CASTSLSPYYGYTF. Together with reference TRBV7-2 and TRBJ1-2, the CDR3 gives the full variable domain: GAGVSQSPSNKVTEKGKDVELRCDPISGHTALYWYRQSLGQGLEFLIYFQGNSAPDKSGLPSDRFSAERTGGSVSTLTIQRTQQEDSAVYLCASTSLSPYYGYTFGSGTRLTVV.

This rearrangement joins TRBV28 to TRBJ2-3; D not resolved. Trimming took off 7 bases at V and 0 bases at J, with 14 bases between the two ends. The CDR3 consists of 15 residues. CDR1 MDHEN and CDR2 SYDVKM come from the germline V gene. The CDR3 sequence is CASTPVGLSTDTQYF. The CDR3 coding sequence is TGTGCCAGCACGCCGGTGGGTTTGAGCACAGATACGCAGTATTTT. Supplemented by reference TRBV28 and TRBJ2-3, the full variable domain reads DVKVTQSSRYLVKRTGEKVFLECVQDMDHENMFWYRQDPGLGLRLIYFSYDVKMKEKGDIPEGYSVSREKKERFSLILESASTNQTSMYLCASTPVGLSTDTQYFGPGTRLTVL.

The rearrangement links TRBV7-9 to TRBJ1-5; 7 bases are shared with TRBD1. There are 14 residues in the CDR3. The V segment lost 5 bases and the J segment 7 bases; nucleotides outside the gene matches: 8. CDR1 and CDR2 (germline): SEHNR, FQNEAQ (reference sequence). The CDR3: CASSLGQPGQPQHF. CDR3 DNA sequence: TGTGCCAGCAGCCTGGGACAGCCGGGACAGCCCCAGCATTTT.

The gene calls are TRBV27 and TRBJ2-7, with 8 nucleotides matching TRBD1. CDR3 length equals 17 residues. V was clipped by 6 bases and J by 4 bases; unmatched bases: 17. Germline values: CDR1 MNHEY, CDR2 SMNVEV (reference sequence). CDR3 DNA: TGTGCCAGCAGCCGCCACAGGGGGGCAAGCGGAAATTACGAGCAGTACTTC. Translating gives CASSRHRGASGNYEQYF.

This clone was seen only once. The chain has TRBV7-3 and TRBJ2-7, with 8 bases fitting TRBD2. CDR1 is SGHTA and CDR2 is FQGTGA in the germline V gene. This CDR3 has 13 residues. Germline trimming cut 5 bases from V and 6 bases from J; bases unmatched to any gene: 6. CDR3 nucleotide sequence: TGTGCCAGCAGCGCCGGGACTAGAGGCGAGCAGTACTTC. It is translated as CASSAGTRGEQYF.

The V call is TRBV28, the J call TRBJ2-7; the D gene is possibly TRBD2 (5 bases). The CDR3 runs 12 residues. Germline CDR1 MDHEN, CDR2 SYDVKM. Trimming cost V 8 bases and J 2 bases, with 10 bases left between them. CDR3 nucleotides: TGTGCCAGCCGGGATTTAGCCTACGAGCAGTACTTC. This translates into CASRDLAYEQYF.

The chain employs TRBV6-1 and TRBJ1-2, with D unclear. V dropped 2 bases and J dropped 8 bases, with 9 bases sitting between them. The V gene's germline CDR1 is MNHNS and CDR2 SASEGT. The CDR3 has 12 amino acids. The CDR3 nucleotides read TGTGCCAGCAGTGAATACGGGGTCGGCTACACCTTC. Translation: CASSEYGVGYTF.

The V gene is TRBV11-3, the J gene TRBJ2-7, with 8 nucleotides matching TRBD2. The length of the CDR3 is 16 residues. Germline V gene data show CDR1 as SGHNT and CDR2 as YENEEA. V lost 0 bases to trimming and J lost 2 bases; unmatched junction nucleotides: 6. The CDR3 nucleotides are TGTGCCAGCAGCTTAGAATCCAGCGGGAGACCCTACGAGCAGTACTTC. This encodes CASSLESSGRPYEQYF.

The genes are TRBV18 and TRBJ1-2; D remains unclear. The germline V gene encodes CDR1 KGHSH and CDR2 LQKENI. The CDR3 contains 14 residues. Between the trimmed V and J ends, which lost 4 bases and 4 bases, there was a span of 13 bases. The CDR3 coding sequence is TGTGCCAGCTCACAGCAGGATGCCCGCTATGGCTACACCTTC. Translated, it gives CASSQQDARYGYTF.

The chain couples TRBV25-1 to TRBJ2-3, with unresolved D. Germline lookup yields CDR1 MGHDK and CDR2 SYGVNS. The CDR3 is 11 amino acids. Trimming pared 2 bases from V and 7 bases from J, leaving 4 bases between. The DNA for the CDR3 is TGTGCCAGCAGTGAAGGGTATACGCAGTATTTT. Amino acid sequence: CASSEGYTQYF.

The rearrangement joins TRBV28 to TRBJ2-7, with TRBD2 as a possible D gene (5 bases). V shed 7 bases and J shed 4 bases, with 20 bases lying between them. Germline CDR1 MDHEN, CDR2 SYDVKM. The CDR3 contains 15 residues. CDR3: CASTLTGGRSYEQYF. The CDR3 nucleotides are TGTGCCAGCACCTTGACGGGCGGGCGATCATACGAGCAGTACTTC.

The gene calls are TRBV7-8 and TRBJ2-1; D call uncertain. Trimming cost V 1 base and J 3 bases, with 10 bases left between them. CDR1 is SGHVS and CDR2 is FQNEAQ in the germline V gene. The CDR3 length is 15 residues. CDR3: CASSLGFKNYNEQFF. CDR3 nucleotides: TGTGCCAGCAGCTTAGGGTTCAAAAACTACAATGAGCAGTTCTTC.

CDR3: CSASSDSSGSFGFMADTQYF. The CDR3 region has the DNA TGCAGTGCTAGTTCGGACTCTAGCGGGAGTTTTGGGTTCATGGCAGATACGCAGTATTTT. This chain uses TRBV20-1 with TRBJ2-3; 10 bases agree with TRBD2. J gave up 4 bases and V 3 bases, and 22 bases lay outside the gene matches. The V gene's germline CDR1 is DFQATT and CDR2 SNEGSKA (reference sequence). The CDR3 runs to 20 residues.

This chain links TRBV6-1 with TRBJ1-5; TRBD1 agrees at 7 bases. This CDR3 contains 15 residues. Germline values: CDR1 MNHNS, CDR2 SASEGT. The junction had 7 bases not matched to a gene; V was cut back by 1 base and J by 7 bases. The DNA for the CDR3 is TGTGCCAGCAGTGAAGTGGTGACAGGGTACCAGCCCCAGCATTTT. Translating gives CASSEVVTGYQPQHF.

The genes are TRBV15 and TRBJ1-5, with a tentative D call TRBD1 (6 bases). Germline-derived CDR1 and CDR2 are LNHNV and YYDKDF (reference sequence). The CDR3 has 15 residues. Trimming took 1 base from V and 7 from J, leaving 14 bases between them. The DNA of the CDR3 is TGTGCCACCAGCAGAGTTAGGACAGTTGGACAGCCCCAGCATTTT. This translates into CATSRVRTVGQPQHF.

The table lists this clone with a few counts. The CDR3 nucleotides are TGTGCCAGCAGTTTGCAACAGTACAATTCACCCCTCCACTTT. Its translation: CASSLQQYNSPLHF. V gene TRBV27 combines with J gene TRBJ1-6; D not certain. CDR1 is MNHEY, CDR2 SMNVEV, per germline (reference sequence). The V and J ends lost 3 bases and 7 bases respectively, with 10 bases between them. This CDR3 region has 14 residues.